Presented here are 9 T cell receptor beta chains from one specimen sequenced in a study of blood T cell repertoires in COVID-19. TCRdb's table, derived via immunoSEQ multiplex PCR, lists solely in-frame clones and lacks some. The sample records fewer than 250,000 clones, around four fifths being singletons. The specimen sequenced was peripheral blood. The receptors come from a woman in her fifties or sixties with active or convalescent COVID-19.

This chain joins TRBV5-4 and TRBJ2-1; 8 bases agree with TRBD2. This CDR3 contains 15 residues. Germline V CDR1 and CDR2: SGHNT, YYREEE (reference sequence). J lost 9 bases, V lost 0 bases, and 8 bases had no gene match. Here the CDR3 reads CASSLDGRGNSEQFF. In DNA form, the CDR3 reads TGTGCCAGCAGCTTGGACGGGAGGGGTAATAGTGAGCAGTTCTTC.

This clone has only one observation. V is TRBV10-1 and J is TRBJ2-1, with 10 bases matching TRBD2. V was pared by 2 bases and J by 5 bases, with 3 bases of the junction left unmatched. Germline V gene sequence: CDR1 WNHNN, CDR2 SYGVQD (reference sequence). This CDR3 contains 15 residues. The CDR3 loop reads CASSENSGGNNEQFF. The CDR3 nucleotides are TGCGCCAGCAGTGAGAATAGCGGGGGGAACAATGAGCAGTTCTTC.

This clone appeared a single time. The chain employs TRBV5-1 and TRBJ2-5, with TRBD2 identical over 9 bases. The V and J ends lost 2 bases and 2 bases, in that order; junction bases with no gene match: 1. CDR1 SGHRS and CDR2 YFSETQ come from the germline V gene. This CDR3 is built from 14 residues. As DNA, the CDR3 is TGCGCCAGCAGCTTAAGCGGGGGGCAAGAGACCCAGTACTTC. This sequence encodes CASSLSGGQETQYF.

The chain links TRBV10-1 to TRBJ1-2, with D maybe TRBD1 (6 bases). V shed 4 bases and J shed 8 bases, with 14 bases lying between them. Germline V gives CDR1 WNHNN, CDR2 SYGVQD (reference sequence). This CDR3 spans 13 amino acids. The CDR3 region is CASSGEGVWGYTF. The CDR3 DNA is TGCGCCAGCAGTGGCGAGGGGGTATGGGGCTACACCTTC.

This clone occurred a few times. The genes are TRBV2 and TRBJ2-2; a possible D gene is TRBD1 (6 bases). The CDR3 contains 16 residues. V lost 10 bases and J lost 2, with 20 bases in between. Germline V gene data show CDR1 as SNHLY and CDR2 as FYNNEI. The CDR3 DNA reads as TGTGCCACCATCGGGTCTTCAGGGGCCAACACCGGGGAGCTGTTTTTT. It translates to CATIGSSGANTGELFF.

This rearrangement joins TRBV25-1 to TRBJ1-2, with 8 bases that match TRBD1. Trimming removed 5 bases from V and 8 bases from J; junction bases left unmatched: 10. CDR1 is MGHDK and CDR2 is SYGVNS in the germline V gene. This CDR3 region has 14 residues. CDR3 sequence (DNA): TGTGCCAGCAGTAGAGAGGCTACAGGGGGAGGCTACACCTTC. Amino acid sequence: CASSREATGGGYTF.

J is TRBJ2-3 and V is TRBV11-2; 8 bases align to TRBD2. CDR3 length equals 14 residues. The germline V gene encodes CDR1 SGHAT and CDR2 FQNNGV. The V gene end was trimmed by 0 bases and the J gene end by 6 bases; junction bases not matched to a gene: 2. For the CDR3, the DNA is TGTGCCAGCAGCTTAGACGGGGGGGCGGATACGCAGTATTTT. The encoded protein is CASSLDGGADTQYF.

The CDR3 bases are TGCAGCGCTGTGGACAGTAACTATGGCTACACCTTC. Encoded protein: CSAVDSNYGYTF. V is TRBV29-1 and J is TRBJ1-2; the D gene is possibly TRBD1 (6 bases). CDR1 and CDR2 (germline): SQVTM, ANQGSEA. The CDR3 is made up of 12 amino acids. V was trimmed by 7 bases and J by 1 base, leaving 10 bases between them.

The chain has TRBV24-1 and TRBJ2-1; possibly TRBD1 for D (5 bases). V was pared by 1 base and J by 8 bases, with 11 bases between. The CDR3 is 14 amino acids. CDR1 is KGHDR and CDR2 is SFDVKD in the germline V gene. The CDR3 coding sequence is TGTGCCACCAGTGATTTTCAGGGTTTGGATGAGCAGTTCTTC. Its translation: CATSDFQGLDEQFF.